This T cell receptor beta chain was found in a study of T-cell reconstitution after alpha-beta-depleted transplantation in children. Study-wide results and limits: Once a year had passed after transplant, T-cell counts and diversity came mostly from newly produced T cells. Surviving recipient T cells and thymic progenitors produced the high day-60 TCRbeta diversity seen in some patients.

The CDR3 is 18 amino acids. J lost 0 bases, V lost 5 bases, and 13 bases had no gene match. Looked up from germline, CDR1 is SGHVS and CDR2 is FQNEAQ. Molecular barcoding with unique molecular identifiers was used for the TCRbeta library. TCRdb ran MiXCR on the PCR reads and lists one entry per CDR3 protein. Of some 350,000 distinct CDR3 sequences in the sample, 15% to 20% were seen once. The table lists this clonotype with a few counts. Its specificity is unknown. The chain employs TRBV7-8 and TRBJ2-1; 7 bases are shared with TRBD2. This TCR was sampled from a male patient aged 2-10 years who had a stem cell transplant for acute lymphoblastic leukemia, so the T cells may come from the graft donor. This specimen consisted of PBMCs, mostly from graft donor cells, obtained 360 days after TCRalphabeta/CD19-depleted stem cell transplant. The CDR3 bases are TGTGCCAGCAGCCCAGTGGGTGACTGGGGGGGCTCCTACAATGAGCAGTTCTTC. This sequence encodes CASSPVGDWGGSYNEQFF.